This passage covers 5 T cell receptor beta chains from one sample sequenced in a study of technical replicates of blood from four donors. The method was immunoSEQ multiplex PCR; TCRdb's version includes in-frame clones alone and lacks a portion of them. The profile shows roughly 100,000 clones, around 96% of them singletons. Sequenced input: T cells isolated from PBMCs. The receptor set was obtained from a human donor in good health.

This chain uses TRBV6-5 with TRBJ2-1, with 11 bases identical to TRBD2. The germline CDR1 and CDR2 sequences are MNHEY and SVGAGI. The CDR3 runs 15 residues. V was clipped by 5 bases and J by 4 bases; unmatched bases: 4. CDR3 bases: TGTGCCAGCAGTCTAGCGGGAGGAGGGTACAATGAGCAGTTCTTC. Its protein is CASSLAGGGYNEQFF.

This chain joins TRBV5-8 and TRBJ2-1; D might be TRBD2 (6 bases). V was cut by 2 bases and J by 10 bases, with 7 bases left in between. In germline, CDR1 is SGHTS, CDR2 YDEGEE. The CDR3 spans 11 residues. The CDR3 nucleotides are TGTGCCAGCAGCTTCGGGAGAGAGCAGTTCTTC. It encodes CASSFGREQFF. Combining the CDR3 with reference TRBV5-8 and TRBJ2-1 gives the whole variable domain EAGVTQSPTHLIKTRGQQATLRCSPISGHTSVYWYQQALGLGLQFLLWYDEGEERNRGNFPPRFSGRQFPNYSSELNVNALELEDSALYLCASSFGREQFFGPGTRLTVL.

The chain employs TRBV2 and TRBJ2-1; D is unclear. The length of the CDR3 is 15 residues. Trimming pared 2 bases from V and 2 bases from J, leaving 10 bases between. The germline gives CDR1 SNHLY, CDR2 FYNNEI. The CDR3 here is CASSETTGAYNEQFF. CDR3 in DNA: TGTGCCAGCAGTGAAACAACTGGAGCCTACAATGAGCAGTTCTTC.

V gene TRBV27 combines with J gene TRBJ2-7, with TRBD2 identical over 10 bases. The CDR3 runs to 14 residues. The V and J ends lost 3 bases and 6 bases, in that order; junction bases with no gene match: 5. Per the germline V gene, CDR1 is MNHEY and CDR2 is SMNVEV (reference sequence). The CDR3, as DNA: TGTGCCAGCAGTTTCGACGGACTAGCGGTCGAGCAGTACTTC. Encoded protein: CASSFDGLAVEQYF.

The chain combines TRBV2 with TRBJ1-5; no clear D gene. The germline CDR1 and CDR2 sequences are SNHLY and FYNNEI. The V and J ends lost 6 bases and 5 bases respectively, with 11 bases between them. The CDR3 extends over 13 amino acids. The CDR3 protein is CASRGLFDQPQHF. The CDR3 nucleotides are TGTGCCAGCAGGGGCCTGTTCGATCAGCCCCAGCATTTT.